The 3 T cell receptor beta chains presented below share a single source sample, sequenced in a study of T cells in Graves' hyperthyroidism and ophthalmopathy. Amplified regions were TCR beta CDR3 sequences from RNA transcripts. HTBI primers were used for first-round RT-PCR of the TCR CDR3. In TCRdb, the multiplex PCR reads were re-called with MiXCR into one record per CDR3 protein. The sample includes 300,000 to 400,000 distinct CDR3 sequences, roughly 20% of them seen just once. The sample comprised blood. All receptors derive from a woman between 50 and 59 years old with Graves' hyperthyroidism.

J is TRBJ2-1 and V is TRBV5-4; maybe TRBD1 (6 bases). The V end was cut by 0 bases, the J end by 6 bases, with 13 bases between. CDR3 length equals 15 residues. The germline V gene encodes CDR1 SGHNT and CDR2 YYREEE (reference sequence). Written as DNA, the CDR3 is TGTGCCAGCAGCTTGGATCCAGGGGCTGGCAATGAGCAGTTCTTC. It encodes CASSLDPGAGNEQFF. The full variable domain, with the rest looked up from reference TRBV5-4 and TRBJ2-1, is ETGVTQSPTHLIKTRGQQVTLRCSSQSGHNTVSWYQQALGQGPQFIFQYYREEENGRGNFPPRFSGLQFPNYSSELNVNALELDDSALYLCASSLDPGAGNEQFFGPGTRLTVL.

The sample holds a few counts of this clonotype. CDR3 DNA sequence: TGTGCCAGCAGCCGGCTTCTGGGTAGTTCTGAAGCTTTCTTT. Its protein is CASSRLLGSSEAFF. This chain uses TRBV7-9 with TRBJ1-1; D is unresolved. The V end was cut by 5 bases, the J end by 6 bases, with 16 bases between. The CDR3 is 14 amino acids. From germline, CDR1 is SEHNR and CDR2 FQNEAQ (reference sequence).

The chain combines TRBV2 with TRBJ1-6; 7 bases line up with TRBD1. From germline, CDR1 is SNHLY and CDR2 FYNNEI. This CDR3 has 15 amino acids. J lost 5 bases, V lost 7 bases, and 8 bases had no gene match. The CDR3, as DNA: TGTGCCAGCATTCAAGACAGGGCAGATAATTCACCCCTCCACTTT. Protein product: CASIQDRADNSPLHF.